Below, 3 T cell receptor beta chains from the same sample are listed, as sequenced in a study of blood T cell repertoires in COVID-19. Here immunoSEQ multiplex PCR was the method, and the copy in TCRdb shows in-frame clones only, minus some. In the table there are around 58,000 clones, approximately 82% of which are singletons. The material sequenced was peripheral blood. These receptor sequences come from a human donor in a cohort sampled during active COVID-19.

The rearrangement links TRBV5-1 to TRBJ2-1, with 8 bases fitting TRBD1. Trimming cost V 3 bases and J 1 base; bases outside gene matches: 3. The length of the CDR3 is 15 residues. CDR1 is SGHRS and CDR2 is YFSETQ in the germline V gene. DNA for the CDR3: TGCGCCAGCAGCTCCACAGGGGGTTCCTACAATGAGCAGTTCTTC. As protein: CASSSTGGSYNEQFF.

The chain links TRBV20-1 to TRBJ2-7; D may be TRBD1 (6 bases). The CDR3 loop spans 11 amino acids. CDR1 is DFQATT and CDR2 is SNEGSKA in the germline V gene (reference sequence). Trimming cost V 6 bases and J 6 bases, with 12 bases left between them. The CDR3 here is CSAHGQSEQYF. The DNA of the CDR3 is TGCAGTGCCCACGGACAGAGCGAGCAGTACTTC.

The genes are TRBV7-3 and TRBJ2-5, with 8 bases lining up with TRBD2. Germline CDR1 SGHTA, CDR2 FQGTGA. The trim removed 4 bases at V and 1 base at J, leaving 11 bases unmatched. CDR3 length: 17 residues. CDR3 protein: CASSSHAASGPQETQYF. CDR3 bases: TGTGCCAGCAGCTCCCACGCGGCTAGCGGGCCCCAAGAGACCCAGTACTTC.